This T cell receptor beta chain stems from a study of regulatory T cells in long-lasting Graves disease. Arm-PCR with iRepertoire HTBI primers amplified the CDR3 regions for these TCR beta libraries. Each CDR3 protein gets one entry after TCRdb re-called the multiplex PCR reads with MiXCR. Here the sample spans 200,000 to 250,000 distinct CDR3 sequences, roughly 18% being singletons. Time point of the sample: newly diagnosed GD, antithyroid drugs for less than 3 months. RNA isolated from PBMCs was used to make the TCR library. Around 9.1 milliliters of peripheral blood were drawn into EDTA tubes. This sample also appeared in a second study, on T cells in Graves' hyperthyroidism and ophthalmopathy. Per that paper: TCR CDR3 regions were first amplified by RT-PCR with HTBI primers.

The clonotype was recovered from a woman in her 30s with Graves disease. The specimen was peripheral blood mononuclear cells (PBMCs), collected at new diagnosis, from a patient treated with antithyroid drugs.

The CDR3 nucleotides are TGTGCCAGCAGCCAAGATCTGGGCAGCTCCTACGAGCAGTACTTC. Its protein product is CASSQDLGSSYEQYF. The J gene is TRBJ2-7, the V gene TRBV3-1; D is unresolved. CDR1 is LGHDT, CDR2 YNNKEL, per germline (reference sequence). V gave up 0 bases and J gave up 0 bases, with 9 bases separating them. This CDR3 spans 15 amino acids.